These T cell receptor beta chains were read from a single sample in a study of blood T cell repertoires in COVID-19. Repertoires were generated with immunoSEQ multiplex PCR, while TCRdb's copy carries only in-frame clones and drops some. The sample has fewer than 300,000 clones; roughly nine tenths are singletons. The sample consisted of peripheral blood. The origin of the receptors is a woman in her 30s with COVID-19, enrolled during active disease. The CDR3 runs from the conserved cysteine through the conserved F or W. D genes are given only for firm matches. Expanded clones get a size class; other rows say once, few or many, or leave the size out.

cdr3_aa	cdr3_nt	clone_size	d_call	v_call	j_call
CASSLPGGDEQFF	TGCGCCAGCAGCTTGCCCGGGGGGGATGAGCAGTTCTTC	.	TRBD2	TRBV5-1	TRBJ2-1
CASSGKPHRISDGYTF	TGTGCCAGCAGTGGAAAGCCGCACAGGATCTCGGATGGCTACACCTTC	.	.	TRBV28	TRBJ1-2
CASSRGVEYNEQFF	TGCGCCAGCAGTCGGGGGGTCGAGTACAATGAGCAGTTCTTC	.	TRBD2	TRBV5-1	TRBJ2-1
CASSLVRDRALSGYTF	TGTGCCAGCAGCTTGGTGAGGGACAGGGCACTTTCAGGCTACACCTTC	few	TRBD1	TRBV5-4	TRBJ1-2
CSVEDIDRRTCEQYF	TGCAGCGTTGAAGACATAGACAGGCGCACCTGCGAGCAGTACTTC	.	.	TRBV29-1	TRBJ2-7
CASSSYTGARETQYF	TGTGCCAGCAGCTCGTATACAGGGGCCCGGGAGACCCAGTACTTC	once	TRBD1	TRBV7-9	TRBJ2-5
CASSPFNTATYEQYF	TGTGCCAGCAGCCCATTCAACACAGCAACCTACGAGCAGTACTTC	few	.	TRBV6-5	TRBJ2-7
CASSPSGGNDQPQHF	TGTGCCAGCTCACCGTCGGGGGGCAACGATCAGCCCCAGCATTTT	.	.	TRBV18	TRBJ1-5
CASSLNRDNEQFF	TGTGCCAGCAGCCTAAACAGGGACAATGAGCAGTTCTTC	few	.	TRBV11-2	TRBJ2-1
CASSLARRERYEQYF	TGTGCCAGCAGCTTAGCGCGGAGGGAGAGATACGAGCAGTACTTC	.	.	TRBV7-9	TRBJ2-7
CATGGAGATRNEQFF	TGTGCCACGGGAGGGGCGGGGGCGACGAGAAATGAGCAGTTCTTC	.	TRBD2	TRBV6-5	TRBJ2-1
CASSQGSFQGFNQPQHF	TGTGCCAGCAGCCAAGGTAGTTTTCAGGGCTTCAATCAGCCCCAGCATTTT	.	.	TRBV14	TRBJ1-5
CASRRPPGDYGYTF	TGTGCCAGCAGACGTCCACCAGGGGACTATGGCTACACCTTC	.	.	TRBV21-1	TRBJ1-2
CASSQEVGRGHTEAFF	TGTGCCAGCAGCCAAGAAGTAGGCAGGGGTCACACTGAAGCTTTCTTT	few	.	TRBV4-2	TRBJ1-1
CASSYTRTVGNQPQHF	TGCGCCAGCAGCTACACCAGGACAGTAGGAAATCAGCCCCAGCATTTT	.	.	TRBV4-1	TRBJ1-5
CASSQDVLYGYTF	TGCGCCAGCAGCCAAGATGTCCTCTATGGCTACACCTTC	.	.	TRBV4-1	TRBJ1-2
CASSQDSGWYSPLHF	TGTGCCAGCAGCCAAGACAGCGGGTGGTACTCACCCCTCCACTTT	.	.	TRBV3-1/TRBV3-2	TRBJ1-6
CASSIGYEQYF	TGTGCCAGTAGTATCGGCTACGAGCAGTACTTC	.	.	TRBV19	TRBJ2-7
CASTNVQVGNTIYF	TGTGCCAGTACAAATGTCCAGGTAGGAAACACCATATATTTT	few	.	TRBV6-5	TRBJ1-3
CASSLSALYEQYF	TGTGCCAGCAGCTTAAGCGCCCTCTACGAGCAGTACTTC	.	.	TRBV5-6	TRBJ2-7
CATASRGGQGFGGELFF	TGTGCCACCGCATCGCGAGGGGGACAGGGGTTCGGCGGGGAGCTGTTTTTT	.	TRBD1	TRBV15	TRBJ2-2
CASRLLGVASGGQETQYF	TGTGCAAGTCGCTTATTGGGCGTGGCTAGCGGGGGACAAGAGACCCAGTACTTC	.	.	TRBV12-2	TRBJ2-5
CSGAHSSYNEQFF	TGCAGCGGCGCCCACAGCTCCTACAATGAGCAGTTCTTC	.	.	TRBV29-1	TRBJ2-1
CASSPGRENTEAFF	TGTGCCAGCAGCCCTGGCAGGGAGAACACTGAAGCTTTCTTT	.	.	TRBV2	TRBJ1-1
CASSHGEMGQETQYF	TGTGCCAGCAGCCACGGGGAGATGGGACAAGAGACCCAGTACTTC	.	.	TRBV4-2	TRBJ2-5
CASSLDTHQWGDRATDTQYF	TGTGCCAGCAGCTTGGATACGCATCAGTGGGGGGACAGGGCTACAGATACGCAGTATTTT	.	TRBD1	TRBV5-5	TRBJ2-3
CASSQEYRDYDEQFF	TGTGCCAGCAGCCAAGAATACAGGGACTACGATGAGCAGTTCTTC	once	.	TRBV14	TRBJ2-1
CASSLESGQNTEAFF	TGTGCCAGCAGCTTGGAAAGTGGCCAGAACACTGAAGCTTTCTTT	.	.	TRBV5-5	TRBJ1-1
CASSFFPGGDQPQHF	TGCGCCAGCAGCTTCTTTCCAGGGGGCGATCAGCCCCAGCATTTT	.	TRBD1	TRBV5-1	TRBJ1-5
CASILTGELFF	TGTGCCAGCATCCTCACCGGGGAGCTGTTTTTT	once	.	TRBV7-9	TRBJ2-2
CASSWDREIGYTF	TGTGCCAGCAGCTGGGACAGGGAGATTGGCTACACCTTC	.	TRBD1	TRBV7-9	TRBJ1-2
CATVASLNEQFF	TGTGCCACCGTAGCGAGCCTCAATGAGCAGTTCTTC	.	.	TRBV6-5	TRBJ2-1
CASSQYGLAGNEQFF	TGCGCCAGCAGCCAATACGGACTAGCGGGGAATGAGCAGTTCTTC	.	TRBD2	TRBV4-1	TRBJ2-1
CASSSGRTEAFF	TGTGCCAGCAGTTCGGGGAGGACTGAAGCTTTCTTT	once	.	TRBV12-3/TRBV12-4	TRBJ1-1
CASSPISRLAGGSSYNEQFF	TGCGCCAGCAGCCCTATAAGTCGGCTCGCGGGAGGAAGCTCCTACAATGAGCAGTTCTTC	.	TRBD2	TRBV5-1	TRBJ2-1
CASSGRGRGKSGELFF	TGTGCCAGCTCCGGCCGAGGCCGGGGGAAGTCCGGGGAGCTGTTTTTT	.	.	TRBV2	TRBJ2-2
CASSPGTGVSYEQYF	TGTGCCAGCAGCCCCGGGACAGGGGTCTCCTACGAGCAGTACTTC	.	TRBD1	TRBV11-2	TRBJ2-7
CASSQGAGTFFEDTQYF	TGCGCCAGCAGCCAAGGGGCAGGGACATTTTTCGAAGATACGCAGTATTTT	.	.	TRBV4-1	TRBJ2-3
CASSVDSAWTGSGNTIYF	TGTGCCAGCAGCGTAGATTCAGCATGGACCGGGAGTGGAAACACCATATATTTT	.	.	TRBV9	TRBJ1-3
CASSLAAGNSNQPQHF	TGTGCCAGCAGCTTAGCCGCAGGGAATAGCAATCAGCCCCAGCATTTT	.	.	TRBV7-8	TRBJ1-5
CASSDEVTYNSPLHF	TGTGCCAGCAGTGATGAGGTCACCTATAATTCACCCCTCCACTTT	.	.	TRBV6-1	TRBJ1-6
CASKMDSYNSPLHF	TGCGCCAGCAAAATGGACAGCTATAATTCACCCCTCCACTTT	.	.	TRBV5-1	TRBJ1-6
CASGFNTEAFF	TGTGCCAGTGGCTTTAACACTGAAGCTTTCTTT	.	.	TRBV19	TRBJ1-1
CASSSVGFNYGYTF	TGTGCCAGCAGTTCCGTCGGGTTTAACTATGGCTACACCTTC	.	.	TRBV6-5	TRBJ1-2
CASSLEDSPFTGELFF	TGTGCCAGCAGCTTAGAAGACAGCCCTTTCACCGGGGAGCTGTTTTTT	.	.	TRBV7-6	TRBJ2-2
CASSEGQGGTEAFF	TGTGCCAGCAGCGAGGGACAGGGTGGCACTGAAGCTTTCTTT	few	.	TRBV21-1	TRBJ1-1
CASSDKVEVPKQETQYF	TGTGCCAGCAGTGACAAGGTGGAGGTGCCTAAACAAGAGACCCAGTACTTC	.	.	TRBV2	TRBJ2-5
CSAGQGESYEQYF	TGCAGCGCGGGACAGGGTGAATCGTACGAGCAGTACTTC	.	TRBD1	TRBV29-1	TRBJ2-7
CASSPQGYEQYF	TGTGCCAGCAGCCCCCAGGGGTACGAGCAGTACTTC	.	.	TRBV28	TRBJ2-7
CASSEIVSWGQGYEQYF	TGTGCCAGCAGTGAAATAGTATCTTGGGGACAGGGCTACGAGCAGTACTTC	.	TRBD1	TRBV6-1	TRBJ2-7
CASSATGKGSYEQYF	TGTGCCAGCAGCGCAACAGGGAAGGGTTCCTACGAGCAGTACTTC	.	.	TRBV2	TRBJ2-7
CASSPVATILSGELFF	TGTGCCAGCTCACCAGTAGCGACTATTCTATCCGGGGAGCTGTTTTTT	once	.	TRBV18	TRBJ2-2
CSVEEGPTGSYEQYF	TGCAGCGTTGAAGAGGGCCCTACCGGCTCCTACGAGCAGTACTTC	once	.	TRBV29-1	TRBJ2-7